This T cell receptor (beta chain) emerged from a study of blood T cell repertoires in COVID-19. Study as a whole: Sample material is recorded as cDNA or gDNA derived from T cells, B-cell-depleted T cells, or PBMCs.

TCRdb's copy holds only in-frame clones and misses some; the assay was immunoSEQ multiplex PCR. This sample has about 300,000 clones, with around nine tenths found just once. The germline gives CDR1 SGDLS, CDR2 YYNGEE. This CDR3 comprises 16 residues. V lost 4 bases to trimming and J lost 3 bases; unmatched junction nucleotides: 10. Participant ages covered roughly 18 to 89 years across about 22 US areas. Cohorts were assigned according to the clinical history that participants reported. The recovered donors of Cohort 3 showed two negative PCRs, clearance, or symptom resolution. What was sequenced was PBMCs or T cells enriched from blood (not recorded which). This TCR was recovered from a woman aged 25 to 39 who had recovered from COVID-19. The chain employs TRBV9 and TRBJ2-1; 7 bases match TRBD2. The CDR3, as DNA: TGTGCCAGCAGCCCAAACCCATTAGCGGGCTACAATGAGCAGTTCTTC. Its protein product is CASSPNPLAGYNEQFF.